This TCR beta chain was found in a study of T cell changes during pregnancy in multiple sclerosis. TCRdb's table, derived via immunoSEQ multiplex PCR, lists solely in-frame clones and lacks some. Of 26,000 or so clones in the sample, roughly nine tenths were seen once. This CDR3 comprises 14 residues. Between the trimmed V and J ends, which lost 4 bases and 0 bases, there was a span of 6 bases. The germline V gene encodes CDR1 MGHRA and CDR2 YSYEKL. The V call is TRBV4-1, the J call TRBJ1-4; D gene unclear. The sequences come from CD8+ T cells from peripheral blood mononuclear cells, collected in the second trimester of pregnancy. This TCR was sampled from a female donor with multiple sclerosis, enrolled in a pregnancy study. CDR3 nucleotide sequence: TGCGCCAGCAGCCTGAGGACAACTAATGAAAAACTGTTTTTT. This gives the protein CASSLRTTNEKLFF.